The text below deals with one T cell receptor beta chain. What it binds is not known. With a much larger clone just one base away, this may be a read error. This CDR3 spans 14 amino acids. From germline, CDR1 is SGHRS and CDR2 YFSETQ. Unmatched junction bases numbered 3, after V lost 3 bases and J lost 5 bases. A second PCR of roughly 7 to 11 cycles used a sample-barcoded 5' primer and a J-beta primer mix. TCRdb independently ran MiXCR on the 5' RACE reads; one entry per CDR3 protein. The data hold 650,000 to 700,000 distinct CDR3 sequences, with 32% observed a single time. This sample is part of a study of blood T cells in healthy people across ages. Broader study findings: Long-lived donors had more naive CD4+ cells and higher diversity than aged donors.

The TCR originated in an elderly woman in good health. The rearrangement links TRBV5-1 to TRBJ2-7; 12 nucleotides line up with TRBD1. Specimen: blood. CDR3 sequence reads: CASSWDRGPDEQYF. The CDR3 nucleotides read TGCGCCAGCAGCTGGGACAGGGGGCCCGACGAGCAGTACTTC. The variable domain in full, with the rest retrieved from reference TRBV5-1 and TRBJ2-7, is KAGVTQTPRYLIKTRGQQVTLSCSPISGHRSVSWYQQTPGQGLQFLFEYFSETQRNKGNFPGRFSGRQFSNSRSEMNVSTLELGDSALYLCASSWDRGPDEQYFGPGTRLTVT.